This TCR beta chain derives from a study of cytomegalovirus exposure and HLA in healthy donors. In the study overall: Earlier work reported 117 million unique TCR beta sequences from some 180 million T cells. Around 80 million unique TCR sequences came from HLA-typed donors in an early release.

The study's findings and limits: Versus the approximately 700-donor mean, an Asian-associated ancestry cluster reportedly showed fewer N-insertions in a later analysis. Sequencing likely generated an artifact that appeared as a cluster of highly shared sequence variants.

The PCR made use of 60 Vbeta and 13 Jbeta primers. This table comes from immunoSEQ multiplex PCR, and its TCRdb copy is limited to in-frame clones, with some not included. The table shows around 140,000 clones, with 61% occurring only once. Trimming cost V 1 base and J 7 bases; bases outside gene matches: 8. This CDR3 has 16 residues. Germline values: CDR1 MNHEY, CDR2 SVGAGI. This clone was counted a few times. The antigen remains unidentified. The rearrangement joins TRBV6-5 to TRBJ1-1, with TRBD1 matching 11 bases. Sample: PBMCs. This receptor was obtained from a male donor in good health and CMV-seronegative. The CDR3 spells CASSYYGGQGAREAFF. CDR3 bases: TGTGCCAGCAGTTACTACGGTGGACAGGGGGCCCGTGAAGCTTTCTTT.